These 30 T cell receptor beta chains were all obtained from the same sample, sequenced in a study of CD8 T cells in ankylosing spondylitis. TCRdb re-called the 5' RACE reads through MiXCR, storing one row per CDR3 protein. The sample records hundreds of thousands of distinct CDR3 sequences, around 21% being singletons. Sample: blood, either unsorted or a sorted T cell fraction (not recorded which). These receptors all stem from a female donor with ankylosing spondylitis or in good health (not recorded which).

This clonotype has more than one count but fewer than ten. The J gene is TRBJ2-6, the V gene TRBV15; D assignment may be TRBD1 or TRBD2 (6 bases each). CDR3 length equals 16 residues. V shed 5 bases and J shed 1 base, with 12 bases lying between them. Per the germline V gene, CDR1 is LNHNV and CDR2 is YYDKDF (reference sequence). The chain's CDR3 is CATSSRGGSGANVLTF. The CDR3 DNA reads TGTGCCACCAGCTCTCGAGGGGGGTCTGGGGCCAACGTCCTGACTTTC.

This chain links TRBV20-1 with TRBJ2-5, with 10 bases fitting TRBD2. This CDR3 spans 16 amino acids. V shed 0 bases and J 4 bases; nucleotides not matched to a gene: 8. Per germline, CDR1 DFQATT and CDR2 SNEGSKA (reference sequence). The CDR3 coding sequence is TGCAGTGCTAGAGATCCCAGCGGGAGGGCCCTAGAGACCCAGTACTTC. It specifies CSARDPSGRALETQYF.

This clonotype has more than one count but fewer than ten. The CDR3 bases are TGTGCCATCAGTGAGTTTGTAGCGATGGAGACCCAGTACTTC. Translating gives CAISEFVAMETQYF. The chain recombines TRBV10-3 with TRBJ2-5; perhaps TRBD2 as D (5 bases). V lost 1 base, J lost 5 bases, and 11 bases lay in between. The CDR3 is 14 amino acids. The germline V gene has CDR1 ENHRY and CDR2 SYGVKD.

This clonotype has at least ten counts. This chain links TRBV29-1 with TRBJ1-2; D uncertain. Per the germline V gene, CDR1 is SQVTM and CDR2 is ANQGSEA. The CDR3 spans 15 residues. The ends were cut back, 3 bases at V and 1 base at J, with 15 bases in the middle. CDR3 protein: CSVDVPAAYNYGYTF. CDR3 bases: TGCAGCGTTGACGTCCCAGCAGCTTATAACTATGGCTACACCTTC.

There are many counts of this clonotype. This chain links TRBV20-1 with TRBJ2-2; D perhaps matches TRBD1 (6 bases). V gave up 3 bases and J gave up 1 base, with 9 bases separating them. The CDR3 sequence is 14 residues long. Germline assignment: CDR1 DFQATT and CDR2 SNEGSKA (reference sequence). The chain's CDR3 is CSASVRGNTGELFF. The CDR3 DNA is TGCAGTGCTAGTGTCAGGGGGAACACCGGGGAGCTGTTTTTT.

This clonotype was counted many times. The V and J genes are TRBV12-3 or TRBV12-4 and TRBJ2-7; D may be TRBD2 (5 bases). Trimming shortened V by 3 bases and J by 2 bases, and 8 bases separated the two germline ends. This CDR3 comprises 13 residues. The CDR3 is CASSFGNAYEQYF. The CDR3 nucleotides are TGTGCCAGCAGTTTCGGGAATGCCTACGAGCAGTACTTC.

This clonotype was seen ten or more times. The genes are TRBV7-9 and TRBJ2-6; TRBD2 is a possible D gene (6 bases). CDR3 length: 17 residues. V was pared by 1 base and J by 0 bases, with 10 bases between. Germline assignment: CDR1 SEHNR and CDR2 FQNEAQ (reference sequence). CDR3 nucleotide sequence: TGTGCCAGCAGCTTAGTTCTAGCGAGCTCTGGGGCCAACGTCCTGACTTTC. It specifies CASSLVLASSGANVLTF.

The V gene is TRBV6-2 or TRBV6-3, the J gene TRBJ2-2; 7 bases fit TRBD1. The CDR3 extends over 13 amino acids. V lost 8 bases to trimming and J lost 3 bases; unmatched junction nucleotides: 3. From germline, CDR1 is MNHEY and CDR2 SVGEGT. This CDR3 is CASYRGDTGELFF. CDR3 in DNA: TGTGCCAGCTACAGGGGCGACACCGGGGAGCTGTTTTTT.

V is TRBV27 and J is TRBJ1-2, with D unclear. V shed 5 bases and J shed 2 bases, with 15 bases lying between them. CDR3 length: 15 residues. The V gene's germline CDR1 is MNHEY and CDR2 SMNVEV (reference sequence). CDR3 loop: CASSRTPQTNYGYTF. The CDR3, as DNA: TGTGCCAGCAGTAGAACCCCCCAGACCAACTATGGCTACACCTTC.

This clonotype has more than one count but fewer than ten. The chain joins TRBV7-3 to TRBJ2-7; TRBD1 is a possible D gene (6 bases). V shed 1 base and J shed 7 bases, with 11 bases lying between them. Germline V CDR1 and CDR2: SGHTA, FQGTGA. The CDR3 loop spans 13 amino acids. In DNA form, the CDR3 reads TGTGCCAGCAGCTTAATCCAGGGGAGAGAGCAGTACTTC. This codes for CASSLIQGREQYF.

The chain employs TRBV9 and TRBJ2-1; TRBD2 matches at 8 bases. Germline values: CDR1 SGDLS, CDR2 YYNGEE. This CDR3 has 15 residues. V shed 0 bases, J shed 6 bases, and the junction held 5 bases outside the gene matches. CDR3 sequence reads: CASSVDGRASNEQFF. Here the CDR3 DNA reads TGTGCCAGCAGCGTAGACGGGAGGGCAAGCAATGAGCAGTTCTTC.

The chain couples TRBV6-2 or TRBV6-3 to TRBJ1-2; 8 bases are shared with TRBD1. V lost 2 bases, J lost 5 bases, and 1 base stayed unmatched. Germline V gene lookup returns CDR1 MNHEY and CDR2 SVGEGT. CDR3 length: 13 residues. The CDR3 here is CASSYQGAYGYTF. CDR3 coding DNA: TGTGCCAGCAGTTACCAGGGGGCTTATGGCTACACCTTC.

The J gene is TRBJ2-3, the V gene TRBV7-2; D is perhaps TRBD2 (6 bases). The V gene's germline CDR1 is SGHTA and CDR2 FQGNSA. The CDR3 sequence is 14 residues long. Trimming stripped 1 base from V and 4 bases from J, with 9 bases between. The CDR3 sequence is CASSLESGADTQYF. CDR3 bases: TGTGCCAGCAGCTTAGAGTCGGGGGCAGATACGCAGTATTTT.

V is TRBV9 and J is TRBJ1-4; D is unclear. The CDR3 sequence is 13 residues long. CDR1 is SGDLS, CDR2 YYNGEE, per germline. V shed 2 bases and J shed 6 bases, with 8 bases lying between them. This CDR3 reads CASSVSPYEKLFF. The CDR3 bases are TGTGCCAGCAGCGTCTCCCCTTATGAAAAACTGTTTTTT.

This clonotype appeared many times. This chain uses TRBV12-3 or TRBV12-4 with TRBJ1-5; D is unclear. Deletions cut 8 bases from V and 5 bases from J, with 13 bases between. The CDR3 is 13 residues long. The CDR3 here is CASGGTFHQPQHF. The CDR3 DNA sequence: TGTGCCAGCGGTGGAACTTTTCATCAGCCCCAGCATTTT.

The rearrangement links TRBV7-9 to TRBJ1-6; D not resolved. V shed 5 bases and J shed 9 bases, with 14 bases lying between them. CDR1 and CDR2 (germline): SEHNR, FQNEAQ (reference sequence). CDR3 length: 14 residues. As DNA, the CDR3 is TGTGCCAGCAGCGCGAGCGCGACGGGTTCACCCCTCCACTTT. This codes for CASSASATGSPLHF. Supplemented by reference TRBV7-9 and TRBJ1-6, the full variable domain reads DTGVSQNPRHKITKRGQNVTFRCDPISEHNRLYWYRQTLGQGPEFLTYFQNEAQLEKSRLLSDRFSAERPKGSFSTLEIQRTEQGDSAMYLCASSASATGSPLHFGNGTRLTVT.

The J gene is TRBJ1-1, the V gene TRBV20-1; possibly TRBD1 for D (5 bases). This CDR3 contains 14 residues. The ends were cut back, 4 bases at V and 4 bases at J, with 16 bases in the middle. Looked up from germline, CDR1 is DFQATT and CDR2 is SNEGSKA (reference sequence). CDR3 sequence (DNA): TGCAGTGCTACGCCCCCAGGGCGAGGCACTGAAGCTTTCTTT. This sequence encodes CSATPPGRGTEAFF.

This clonotype was detected a few times. This chain uses TRBV29-1 with TRBJ1-1, with unresolved D. CDR1 SQVTM and CDR2 ANQGSEA come from the germline V gene. V dropped 5 bases and J dropped 5 bases, with 9 bases sitting between them. CDR3 length: 11 amino acids. CDR3 DNA sequence: TGCAGCGTTAGGGAGGCGACTGAAGCTTTCTTT. Translating it yields CSVREATEAFF.

The chain joins TRBV4-3 to TRBJ1-1; D gene unclear. V was cut by 4 bases and J by 6 bases, with 12 bases left in between. This CDR3 is built from 13 residues. CDR1 and CDR2 (germline): LGHNA, YSLEER. The CDR3 bases are TGCGCCAGCAGCCCAGAAGACTCCGCTGAAGCTTTCTTT. Translation: CASSPEDSAEAFF.

This clonotype was seen many times. The chain combines TRBV20-1 with TRBJ2-5; D may match TRBD1 or TRBD2 (6 bases each). Germline V gene lookup returns CDR1 DFQATT and CDR2 SNEGSKA (reference sequence). The CDR3 spans 13 residues. Trimming pared 3 bases from V and 3 bases from J, leaving 11 bases between. The CDR3 nucleotides read TGCAGTGCTAGTTGGAGGGACAAAGAGACCCAGTACTTC. This encodes CSASWRDKETQYF.

This clonotype has just a few counts. The V gene is TRBV6-5, the J gene TRBJ2-2; maybe TRBD1 (6 bases). With 9 bases removed from V and 7 bases from J, the gap between germline ends came to 15 bases. The length of the CDR3 is 13 residues. Per germline, CDR1 MNHEY and CDR2 SVGAGI. The CDR3 coding sequence is TGTGCCAGGATTACAGGGACCTGCGGGGAGCTGTTTTTT. Amino acids: CARITGTCGELFF.

Only a few counts were recorded for this clonotype. The chain couples TRBV12-3 or TRBV12-4 to TRBJ2-3; D may match TRBD1 or TRBD2 (5 bases each). Trimming cost V 6 bases and J 14 bases, with 18 bases left between them. The CDR3 sequence is 12 residues long. CDR3 coding DNA: TGTGCCAGCAGCCCGGGACCCCGAACCCGGTATTTT. Translated, it gives CASSPGPRTRYF.

V usage is TRBV29-1 and J usage is TRBJ1-1; the D is unclear. This CDR3 is 12 amino acids long. CDR1 SQVTM and CDR2 ANQGSEA come from the germline V gene. The V gene lost 4 bases and the J gene lost 8 bases, with 14 bases spanning the gap. CDR3 sequence: CSVVGMGSEAFF. CDR3 nucleotides: TGCAGCGTTGTAGGTATGGGAAGCGAAGCTTTCTTT. Filled out from reference TRBV29-1 and TRBJ1-1, the complete variable domain reads SAVISQKPSRDICQRGTSLTIQCQVDSQVTMMFWYRQQPGQSLTLIATANQGSEATYESGFVIDKFPISRPNLTFSTLTVSNMSPEDSSIYLCSVVGMGSEAFFGQGTRLTVV.

This clonotype was observed a handful of times. The chain has TRBV12-3 or TRBV12-4 and TRBJ1-5; no definite D call. The CDR3 extends over 15 amino acids. V was clipped by 6 bases and J by 4 bases, with 16 bases between them. CDR3 nucleotide sequence: TGTGCCAGCAGCCCCCCGGGTGGGGTAAATCAGCCCCAGCATTTT. Amino acid sequence: CASSPPGGVNQPQHF.

This clonotype was found a few times. This chain joins TRBV20-1 and TRBJ2-1; D not certain. Looked up from germline, CDR1 is DFQATT and CDR2 is SNEGSKA (reference sequence). V was clipped by 6 bases and J by 7 bases, with 10 bases between them. The CDR3 runs to 11 residues. Written as DNA, the CDR3 is TGCAGTGCCCGAGCCCATAATGAGCAGTTCTTC. Translated, it gives CSARAHNEQFF.

The genes are TRBV12-3 or TRBV12-4 and TRBJ2-5; 11 bases align to TRBD2. The CDR3 is 14 residues long. V dropped 8 bases and J dropped 5; count of bases not matched to a gene: 7. The CDR3 loop reads CASGLAGGGETQYF. CDR3 bases: TGTGCCAGCGGGCTAGCGGGAGGCGGGGAGACCCAGTACTTC.

This clonotype was detected a few times. This chain joins TRBV4-3 and TRBJ2-7, with D possibly matching TRBD2 (6 bases). The CDR3 is 16 amino acids. V shed 0 bases and J shed 0 bases, with 12 bases lying between them. The germline gives CDR1 LGHNA, CDR2 YSLEER. CDR3 nucleotides: TGCGCCAGCAGCCAAGAATGGTCTAGCGACTCCTACGAGCAGTACTTC. Translation: CASSQEWSSDSYEQYF.

Only a few counts were recorded for this clonotype. The genes are TRBV11-2 and TRBJ2-7, with TRBD1 matching over 9 bases. V shed 7 bases and J 1 base; nucleotides not matched to a gene: 5. CDR3 size: 14 residues. In germline, CDR1 is SGHAT, CDR2 FQNNGV. The CDR3 sequence: CASNRDRASYEQYF. CDR3 in DNA: TGTGCCAGCAACCGGGACAGGGCGTCCTACGAGCAGTACTTC.

This clonotype showed up just a few times. The rearrangement joins TRBV19 to TRBJ2-4; perhaps TRBD1 as D (5 bases). The V gene lost 4 bases and the J gene lost 2 bases, with 9 bases spanning the gap. There are 14 residues in the CDR3. CDR1 and CDR2 (germline): LNHDA, SQIVND (reference sequence). The CDR3, as DNA: TGTGCCAGTAGTAATCAGGGATCCAAAAACATTCAGTACTTC. Translated: CASSNQGSKNIQYF.

This sequence joins TRBV11-2 and TRBJ2-1; D is perhaps TRBD2 (6 bases). Germline V gene data show CDR1 as SGHAT and CDR2 as FQNNGV. With 0 bases removed from V and 2 bases from J, the gap between germline ends came to 17 bases. This CDR3 has 18 residues. The CDR3 DNA follows: TGTGCCAGCAGCTTAGAGTGGGGGAGGACCCATCCCTACAATGAGCAGTTCTTC. Amino acid sequence: CASSLEWGRTHPYNEQFF.